This T cell receptor beta chain was sequenced in a study of blood T cell repertoires in COVID-19. The overall study: Whether acute or convalescent, the COVID-19 samples came from the United States, Italy and Spain. In each case, the material was cDNA or gDNA derived from T cells, B-cell-depleted T cells, or PBMCs.

Germline loops: CDR1 SGHNT, CDR2 YENEEA. The ends were cut back, 5 bases at V and 5 bases at J, with 13 bases in the middle. The CDR3 has 13 amino acids. All enrollees were about 18 to 89 years old and from 25 or so US areas. Cohort placement rested on clinical history that participants reported themselves. Profiling relied on immunoSEQ multiplex PCR, and the TCRdb table lists in-frame clones only, not all of them. The sample has around 300,000 clones, around 90% seen once. The rearrangement links TRBV11-3 to TRBJ2-7; possible D gene TRBD1, 6 bases. The specimen sequenced was PBMCs or T cells enriched from blood (not recorded which). The sequence was collected from a woman aged 40-49 years who had recovered from COVID-19. The CDR3: CASSEQGINEQYF. As DNA, the CDR3 is TGTGCCAGCAGCGAACAGGGAATCAACGAGCAGTACTTC.